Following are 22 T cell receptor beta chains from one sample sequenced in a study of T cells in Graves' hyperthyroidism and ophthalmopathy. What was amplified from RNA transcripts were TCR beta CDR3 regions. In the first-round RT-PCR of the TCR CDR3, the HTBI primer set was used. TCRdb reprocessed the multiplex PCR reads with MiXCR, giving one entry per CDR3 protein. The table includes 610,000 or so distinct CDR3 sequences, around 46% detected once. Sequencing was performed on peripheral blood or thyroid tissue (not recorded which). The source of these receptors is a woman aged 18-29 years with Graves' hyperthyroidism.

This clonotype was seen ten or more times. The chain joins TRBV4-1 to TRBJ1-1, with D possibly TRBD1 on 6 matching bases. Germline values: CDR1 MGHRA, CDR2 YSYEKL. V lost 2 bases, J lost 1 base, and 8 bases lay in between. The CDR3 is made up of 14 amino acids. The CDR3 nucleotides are TGCGCCAGCAGCCAAATAGGGGGGAACACTGAAGCTTTCTTT. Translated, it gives CASSQIGGNTEAFF.

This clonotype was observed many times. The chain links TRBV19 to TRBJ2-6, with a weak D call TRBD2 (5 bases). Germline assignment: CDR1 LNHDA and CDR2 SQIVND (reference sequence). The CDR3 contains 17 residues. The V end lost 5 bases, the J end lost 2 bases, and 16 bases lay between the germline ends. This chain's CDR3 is CASSPVRELPGANVLTF. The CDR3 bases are TGTGCCAGTAGTCCCGTGAGGGAGCTCCCTGGGGCCAACGTCCTGACTTTC.

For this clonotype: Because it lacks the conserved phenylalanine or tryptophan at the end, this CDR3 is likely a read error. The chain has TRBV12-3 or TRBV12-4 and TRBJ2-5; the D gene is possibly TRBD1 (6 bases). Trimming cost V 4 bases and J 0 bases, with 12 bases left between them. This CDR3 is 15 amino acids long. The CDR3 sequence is CASSSRTVYQETQYL. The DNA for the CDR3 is TGTGCCAGCAGTTCCCGGACAGTGTACCAAGAGACCCAGTACCTC.

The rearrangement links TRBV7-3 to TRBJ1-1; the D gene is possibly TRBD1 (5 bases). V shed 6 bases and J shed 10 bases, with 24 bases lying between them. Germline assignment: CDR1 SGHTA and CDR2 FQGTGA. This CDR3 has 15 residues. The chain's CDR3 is CASSSRRPGGVGAFF. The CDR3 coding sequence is TGTGCCAGCAGTTCACGAAGACCGGGAGGGGTCGGAGCTTTCTTT.

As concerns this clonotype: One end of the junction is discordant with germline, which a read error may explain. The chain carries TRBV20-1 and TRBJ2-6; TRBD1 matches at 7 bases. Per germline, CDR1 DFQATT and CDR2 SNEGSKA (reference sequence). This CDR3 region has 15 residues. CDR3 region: CSARAQGLGANTEAF. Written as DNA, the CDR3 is TGCAGTGCTAGAGCACAGGGGTTGGGGGCCAACACTGAAGCTTTC.

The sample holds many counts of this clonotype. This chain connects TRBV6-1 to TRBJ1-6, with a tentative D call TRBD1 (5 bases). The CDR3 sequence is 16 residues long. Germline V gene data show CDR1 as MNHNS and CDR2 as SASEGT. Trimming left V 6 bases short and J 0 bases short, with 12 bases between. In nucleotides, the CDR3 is TGTGCCAGCAGCGTCGACAGAATCTCCTATAATTCACCCCTCCACTTT. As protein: CASSVDRISYNSPLHF.

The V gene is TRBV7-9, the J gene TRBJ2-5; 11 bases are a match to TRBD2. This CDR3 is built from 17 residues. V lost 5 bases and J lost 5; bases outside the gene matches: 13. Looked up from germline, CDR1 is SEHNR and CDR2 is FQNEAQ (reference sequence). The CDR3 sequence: CASSPRTSGSSYETQYF. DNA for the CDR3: TGTGCCAGCAGCCCAAGGACTAGCGGGTCATCCTACGAGACCCAGTACTTC.

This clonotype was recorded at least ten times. The CDR3: CASTSTGVYGYTF. The CDR3 bases are TGTGCCAGCACCTCCACAGGGGTCTATGGCTACACCTTC. The chain is built from TRBV18 and TRBJ1-2; TRBD1 matches at 7 bases. Germline lookup yields CDR1 KGHSH and CDR2 LQKENI. After removal of 8 bases from V and 4 bases from J, the junction contained 7 bases not matched to a gene. This CDR3 spans 13 amino acids.

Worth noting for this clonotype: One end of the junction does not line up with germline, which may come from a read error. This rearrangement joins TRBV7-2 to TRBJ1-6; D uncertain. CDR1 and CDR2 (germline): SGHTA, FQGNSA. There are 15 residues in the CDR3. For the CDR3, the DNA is TGTGCCAGCAGCCGACGGACTAGCGGGAGGGCCCCGTTCTACTTT. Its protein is CASSRRTSGRAPFYF.

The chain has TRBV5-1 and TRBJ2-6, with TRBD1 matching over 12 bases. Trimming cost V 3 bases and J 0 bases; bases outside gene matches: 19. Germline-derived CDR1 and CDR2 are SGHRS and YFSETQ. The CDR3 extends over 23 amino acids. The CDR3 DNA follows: TGCGCCAGCAGCTCGGGACAGGGGGCCACCGGGGACAGGCGAGACTCTGGGGCCAACGTCCTGACTTTC. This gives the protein CASSSGQGATGDRRDSGANVLTF.

CDR3 sequence: CASSLADPGYTF. The CDR3, as DNA: TGTGCCAGCAGCTTAGCGGACCCGGGCTACACCTTC. The chain uses TRBV7-8 and TRBJ1-2; D gene unclear. V lost 0 bases and J lost 8, with 7 bases in between. There are 12 residues in the CDR3. The V gene's germline CDR1 is SGHVS and CDR2 FQNEAQ.

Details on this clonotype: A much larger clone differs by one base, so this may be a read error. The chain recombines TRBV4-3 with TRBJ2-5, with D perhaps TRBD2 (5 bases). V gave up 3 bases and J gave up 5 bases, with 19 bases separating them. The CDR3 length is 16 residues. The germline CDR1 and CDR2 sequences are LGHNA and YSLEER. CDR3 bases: TGCGCCAGCAGCCAGGGTTCGACTAACGGGATGGAGACCCAGTACTTC. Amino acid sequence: CASSQGSTNGMETQYF.

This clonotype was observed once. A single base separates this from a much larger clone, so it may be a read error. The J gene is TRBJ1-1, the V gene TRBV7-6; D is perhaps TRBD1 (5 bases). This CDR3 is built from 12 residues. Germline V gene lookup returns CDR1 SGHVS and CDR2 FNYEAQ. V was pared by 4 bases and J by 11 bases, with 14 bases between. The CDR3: CASSSGLPGAFF. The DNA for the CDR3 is TGTGCCAGCAGCTCGGGACTCCCTGGGGCTTTCTTT.

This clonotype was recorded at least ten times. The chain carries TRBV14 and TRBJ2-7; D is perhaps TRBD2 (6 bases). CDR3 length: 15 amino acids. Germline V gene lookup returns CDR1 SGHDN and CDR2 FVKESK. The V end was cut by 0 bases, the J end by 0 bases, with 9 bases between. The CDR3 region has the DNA TGTGCCAGCAGCCAAGATACTAGCAGCTCCTACGAGCAGTACTTC. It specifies CASSQDTSSSYEQYF. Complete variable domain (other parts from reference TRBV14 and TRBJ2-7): EAGVTQFPSHSVIEKGQTVTLRCDPISGHDNLYWYRRVMGKEIKFLLHFVKESKQDESGMPNNRFLAERTGGTYSTLKVQPAELEDSGVYFCASSQDTSSSYEQYFGPGTRLTVT.

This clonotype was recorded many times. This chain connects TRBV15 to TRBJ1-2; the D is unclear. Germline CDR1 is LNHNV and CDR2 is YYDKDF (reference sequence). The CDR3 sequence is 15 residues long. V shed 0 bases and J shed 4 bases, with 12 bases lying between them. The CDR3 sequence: CATSRDPGLPYGYTF. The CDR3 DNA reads TGTGCCACCAGCAGAGATCCAGGCCTCCCCTATGGCTACACCTTC.

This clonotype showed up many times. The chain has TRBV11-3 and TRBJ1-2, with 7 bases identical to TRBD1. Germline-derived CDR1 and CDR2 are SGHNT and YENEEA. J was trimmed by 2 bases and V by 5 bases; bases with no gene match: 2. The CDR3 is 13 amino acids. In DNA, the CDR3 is TGTGCCAGCAGCCAAGGGGGCAACTATGGCTACACCTTC. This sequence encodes CASSQGGNYGYTF.

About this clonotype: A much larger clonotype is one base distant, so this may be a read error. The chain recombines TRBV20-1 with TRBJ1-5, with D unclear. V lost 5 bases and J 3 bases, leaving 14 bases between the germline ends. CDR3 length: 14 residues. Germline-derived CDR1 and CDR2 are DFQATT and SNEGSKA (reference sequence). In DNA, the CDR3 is TGCAGTGCTTCCCCGGGCAGGATCAATCAGCCCCAGCATTTT. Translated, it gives CSASPGRINQPQHF.

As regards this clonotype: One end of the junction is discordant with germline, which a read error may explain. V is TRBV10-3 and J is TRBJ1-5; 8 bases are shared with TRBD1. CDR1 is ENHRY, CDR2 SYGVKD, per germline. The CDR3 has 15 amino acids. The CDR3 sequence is CAVSESTGVNQPQHF. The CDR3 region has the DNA TGTGCCGTCAGTGAGTCGACAGGGGTCAATCAGCCCCAGCATTTT.

The CDR3 sequence: CASSLLKSDGYTF. The CDR3 DNA is TGTGCCAGCAGCCTACTCAAAAGCGATGGCTACACCTTC. This chain joins TRBV7-9 and TRBJ1-2; D gene unclear. Germline V gene sequence: CDR1 SEHNR, CDR2 FQNEAQ (reference sequence). Trimming pared 5 bases from V and 6 bases from J, leaving 13 bases between. The CDR3 length is 13 residues.

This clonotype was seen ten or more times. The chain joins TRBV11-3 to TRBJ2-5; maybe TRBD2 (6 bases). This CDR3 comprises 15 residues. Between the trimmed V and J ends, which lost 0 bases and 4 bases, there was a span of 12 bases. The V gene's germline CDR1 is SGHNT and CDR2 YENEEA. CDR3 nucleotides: TGTGCCAGCAGCTTAGATGCGGGGCGCGGAGAGACCCAGTACTTC. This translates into CASSLDAGRGETQYF. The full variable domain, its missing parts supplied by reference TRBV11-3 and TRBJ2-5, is EAGVVQSPRYKIIEKKQPVAFWCNPISGHNTLYWYLQNLGQGPELLIRYENEEAVDDSQLPKDRFSAERLKGVDSTLKIQPAELGDSAVYLCASSLDAGRGETQYFGPGTRLLVL.

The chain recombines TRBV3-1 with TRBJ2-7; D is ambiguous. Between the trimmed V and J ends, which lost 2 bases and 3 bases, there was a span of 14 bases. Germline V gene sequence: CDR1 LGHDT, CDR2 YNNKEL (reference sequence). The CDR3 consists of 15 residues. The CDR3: CASSQTASWDYEQYF. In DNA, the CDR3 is TGTGCCAGCAGCCAAACGGCGAGCTGGGACTACGAGCAGTACTTC.

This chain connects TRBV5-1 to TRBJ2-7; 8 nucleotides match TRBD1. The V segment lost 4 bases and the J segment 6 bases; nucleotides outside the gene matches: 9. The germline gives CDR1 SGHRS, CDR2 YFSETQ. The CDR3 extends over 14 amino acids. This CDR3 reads CASSPGQGQTEQYF. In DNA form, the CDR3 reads TGCGCCAGCAGCCCCGGACAGGGACAAACCGAGCAGTACTTC.